The rows below give T cell receptor beta chains drawn from one sample of a study of T cells in Graves' hyperthyroidism and ophthalmopathy. TCRdb re-analysed the multiplex PCR reads in MiXCR, keeping a single row per CDR3 protein. The sample shows approximately 520,000 distinct CDR3 sequences, approximately 25% of them seen only once. The sample consisted of blood. The receptors come from a woman aged 30 to 39 with Graves' ophthalmopathy. Each CDR3 is given with its conserved first and last residue. A D gene is named only where the DNA matches it firmly. Some rows have no size entry. The others give once, few or many, or a class for an expanded clone.

v_call,clone_size,d_call,j_call,cdr3_length,cdr3_aa,cdr3_nt
TRBV4-3,many,TRBD1,TRBJ2-4,15,CASSQDTGQGNIQYF,TGCGCCAGCAGCCAAGATACTGGACAGGGGAACATTCAGTACTTC
TRBV13,few,TRBD1,TRBJ2-5,16,CASSLPGQGTAETQYF,TGTGCCAGCAGCCTCCCGGGACAGGGGACAGCGGAGACCCAGTACTTC
TRBV7-9,-,-,TRBJ2-7,14,CASSSSMSDYEQYF,TGTGCCAGCAGTTCTTCTATGTCGGACTACGAGCAGTACTTC
TRBV25-1,-,-,TRBJ2-7,16,CASSATGAVNTYEQYF,TGTGCCAGCAGTGCAACGGGGGCGGTAAATACCTACGAGCAGTACTTC
TRBV20-1,many,TRBD2,TRBJ2-2,16,CSARVSGTSLTGELFF,TGCAGTGCTAGAGTTTCCGGGACTAGCCTCACCGGGGAGCTGTTTTTT
TRBV7-6,many,TRBD1,TRBJ1-1,16,CASSLRTGQFHTEAFF,TGTGCCAGCAGCCTCAGGACGGGACAGTTTCACACTGAAGCTTTCTTT
TRBV2,many,-,TRBJ1-2,14,CASRKGGESYGYTF,TGTGCCAGCAGAAAAGGGGGGGAATCCTATGGCTACACCTTC
TRBV11-1,few,TRBD1,TRBJ2-7,18,CASSSGHTPGQVSYEQYF,TGTGCCAGCAGCTCCGGACATACACCGGGACAGGTGTCCTACGAGCAGTACTTC
TRBV9,-,-,TRBJ2-7,17,CASSVGGPGSVPYEQYF,TGTGCCAGCAGCGTAGGCGGGCCAGGGTCGGTTCCGTACGAGCAGTACTTC
TRBV12-3/TRBV12-4,few,-,TRBJ1-5,16,CASSKSGSISNQPQHF,TGTGCCAGCAGCAAAAGTGGGTCTATAAGCAATCAGCCCCAGCATTTT
TRBV6-1,many,-,TRBJ2-5,14,CASSGLTEIETQYF,TGTGCCAGCAGTGGATTGACAGAAATAGAGACCCAGTACTTC
TRBV19,-,-,TRBJ2-7,13,CASSMGHGYEQYF,TGTGCCAGTAGTATGGGACACGGGTACGAGCAGTACTTC
TRBV5-8,few,TRBD1,TRBJ2-3,13,CASGGQEGHTQYF,TGTGCCAGCGGGGGACAGGAGGGACATACGCAGTATTTT
TRBV28,-,TRBD1,TRBJ2-5,16,CASSFSMGQGEETQYF,TGTGCCAGCAGTTTCTCCATGGGACAGGGCGAAGAGACCCAGTACTTC
TRBV29-1,few,-,TRBJ1-1,14,CSVGETGLNTEAFF,TGCAGCGTTGGCGAAACAGGGCTGAACACTGAAGCTTTCTTT
TRBV6-1,-,-,TRBJ2-7,14,CASSERRGSDEQYF,TGTGCCAGCAGTGAGCGGAGGGGGAGTGACGAGCAGTACTTC
TRBV9,many,-,TRBJ2-7,15,CASSPLPINPYEQYF,TGTGCCAGCAGCCCACTTCCTATCAACCCCTACGAGCAGTACTTC
TRBV6-1,-,-,TRBJ1-2,12,CAAGRFNYGYTF,TGTGCCGCTGGACGTTTTAACTATGGCTACACCTTC
TRBV5-4,few,-,TRBJ2-5,14,CASSLRLAQETQYF,TGTGCCAGCAGCTTGCGGCTAGCCCAAGAGACCCAGTACTTC
TRBV20-1,-,TRBD1,TRBJ1-6,14,CSARTGTGSSPLHF,TGCAGTGCTAGAACCGGGACAGGGTCTTCACCCCTCCACTTT
TRBV10-3,many,TRBD2,TRBJ2-5,14,CAASRGGDSETQYF,TGTGCCGCCTCTCGCGGGGGGGATTCAGAGACCCAGTACTTC
TRBV5-6,many,-,TRBJ2-5,13,CASSYVYQETQYF,TGTGCCAGCAGCTATGTTTACCAAGAGACCCAGTACTTC
TRBV30,many,TRBD2,TRBJ2-7,14,CAYKTSGPTYEQYF,TGTGCCTATAAGACTAGCGGGCCTACCTACGAGCAGTACTTC
TRBV30,many,-,TRBJ1-3,14,CASRQTSSGNTIYF,TGTGCCTCTCGTCAGACCTCCTCTGGAAACACCATATATTTT
TRBV20-1,many,TRBD2,TRBJ2-4,16,CSARDPLAGEKNIQYF,TGCAGTGCTAGAGACCCTCTAGCGGGGGAAAAGAACATTCAGTACTTC
TRBV5-5,many,TRBD1,TRBJ1-2,14,CASSLVTGDMGYTF,TGTGCCAGCAGCTTGGTGACAGGGGACATGGGCTACACCTTC
TRBV12-3/TRBV12-4,many,-,TRBJ1-5,15,CASSFSDYSNQPQHF,TGTGCCAGCAGTTTTTCAGACTATAGCAATCAGCCCCAGCATTTT
TRBV6-1,-,-,TRBJ1-5,16,CASSEWFQGSKLAQHF,TGTGCCAGCAGTGAATGGTTTCAGGGTTCAAAATTGGCCCAGCATTTT
TRBV20-1,-,-,TRBJ1-5,14,CSARDSFSNQPQHF,TGCAGTGCTCGAGACAGCTTTAGCAATCAGCCCCAGCATTTT
TRBV28,few,-,TRBJ1-5,15,CASTDIRDKDQPQHF,TGTGCCAGCACCGATATCCGGGACAAAGATCAGCCCCAGCATTTT
TRBV20-1,many,TRBD2,TRBJ2-4,18,CSARGLDQGIPWKNIQYF,TGCAGTGCTAGGGGACTAGACCAAGGTATCCCCTGGAAAAACATTCAGTACTTC
TRBV6-4,few,-,TRBJ2-5,15,CVSSLYRQGQGTQYF,TGTGTCAGCAGTCTGTACCGTCAGGGGCAAGGGACCCAGTACTTC
TRBV20-1,many,TRBD2,TRBJ2-7,15,CSASPGGLYSYEQYF,TGCAGTGCTTCACCGGGGGGGCTTTACTCCTACGAGCAGTACTTC
TRBV6-5,few,TRBD1,TRBJ1-1,13,CASSYQGQGGAFF,TGTGCCAGCAGTTACCAAGGACAGGGAGGTGCTTTCTTT
TRBV2,-,-,TRBJ2-7,15,CASMATGGNIYEQYF,TGTGCCAGCATGGCGACAGGTGGGAATATATACGAGCAGTACTTC
TRBV27,-,-,TRBJ2-7,12,CASSRGGVEQYF,TGTGCCAGCAGTCGAGGGGGGGTCGAGCAGTACTTC
TRBV12-3/TRBV12-4,-,TRBD1,TRBJ2-5,14,CASSDRVASETQYF,TGTGCCAGCAGCGACAGGGTTGCCTCAGAGACCCAGTACTTC
TRBV5-1,many,-,TRBJ1-1,13,CASSLWAASEAFF,TGCGCCAGCAGCTTGTGGGCAGCATCTGAAGCTTTCTTT
TRBV7-2,many,-,TRBJ2-5,14,CASSLAGNFETQYF,TGTGCCAGCAGCTTAGCCGGGAATTTCGAGACCCAGTACTTC
TRBV5-1,many,TRBD1,TRBJ1-2,17,CASSLTATSDRDYGYTF,TGCGCCAGCAGCTTGACCGCTACGTCGGACAGGGACTATGGCTACACCTTC
TRBV27,many,TRBD2,TRBJ2-7,14,CASSSGTSLFEQYF,TGTGCCAGCAGTTCCGGGACTAGCCTTTTCGAGCAGTACTTC
TRBV30,few,-,TRBJ1-3,13,CAWSVHRGNTIYF,TGTGCCTGGAGTGTACACAGAGGAAACACCATATATTTT
TRBV28,-,TRBD2,TRBJ2-7,15,CASSFPLRGSYEQYF,TGTGCCAGCAGTTTTCCGCTTCGCGGGAGCTACGAGCAGTACTTC
TRBV6-5,many,-,TRBJ2-7,15,CASSYSGVGSYEQYF,TGTGCCAGCAGTTACTCAGGGGTAGGTTCCTACGAGCAGTACTTC
TRBV28,-,TRBD1,TRBJ1-5,15,CASSYSQGAWQPQHF,TGTGCCAGCAGTTACTCACAGGGGGCTTGGCAGCCCCAGCATTTT